This T cell receptor beta chain was found in a study of patients and donors after allogeneic stem cell transplantation. Germline trimming cut 0 bases from V and 1 base from J; bases unmatched to any gene: 8. CDR3 length equals 17 residues. Per germline, CDR1 MGHRA and CDR2 YSYEKL. TCRdb fed the RT-PCR reads into MiXCR, producing one record per CDR3 protein. Here the sample spans roughly 940,000 distinct CDR3 sequences, under 20% being singletons. This receptor was obtained from a human donor who was either an allogeneic HSCT recipient or a stem cell or donor lymphocyte infusion donor (not recorded which). It is not recorded whose cells these are; they may come from a transplant donor. Material for sequencing was blood, either unsorted or a sorted T cell fraction (not recorded which). The V gene is TRBV4-1, the J gene TRBJ2-5; 7 positions agree with TRBD2. The CDR3 DNA sequence: TGCGCCAGCAGCCAAGATCAAGGCGGGAGATCCCAAGAGACCCAGTACTTC. Translating gives CASSQDQGGRSQETQYF.